This T cell receptor (beta chain) came from a study of PD-1 blockade in mismatch repair-deficient tumors. Study overall: All were previously treated, progressing patients with around eleven mismatch repair-deficient cancer types. Study outcomes and limitations: Tumor-resident clones, often absent from pretreatment blood, expanded after pembrolizumab and then contracted.

Here immunoSEQ multiplex PCR was the method, and the copy in TCRdb shows in-frame clones only, minus some. This sample has under 40,000 clones, with approximately 83% found just once. As for this clone: Antigen specificity is unknown.

Mismatch repair deficiency was confirmed in all patients, by PCR or immunohistochemistry. TCR sequencing covered a few patients who responded to pembrolizumab. CDR1 is SQVTM, CDR2 ANQGSEA, per germline. The CDR3 extends over 11 amino acids. The V and J ends lost 8 bases and 8 bases respectively, with 15 bases between them. The sequence came from an adult with mismatch repair-deficient cancer. Source: PBMCs, taken about 40 weeks after starting pembrolizumab. This chain connects TRBV29-1 to TRBJ1-2; maybe TRBD1 (6 bases). The CDR3 coding sequence is TGCAGCACTACAGGGTTCGGGGGCTACACCTTC. This gives the protein CSTTGFGGYTF.